This T cell receptor (beta chain) emerged from a study of T cells in pancreatic ductal adenocarcinoma. Method: immunoSEQ multiplex PCR; TCRdb's copy keeps in-frame clones and lacks some. The sample shows 85,000 to 120,000 clones, nearly 95% of them seen only once. Surgery without prior neoadjuvant therapy was the treatment of the selected pancreatic ductal adenocarcinoma patients. Study-level results: Blood had more productive templates and around 8.6-fold more unique clonotypes than tumor. Results skew toward the minority of patients with early-stage disease. Blood clonality (roughly 0.07) did not differ significantly from tumor (about 0.12). Tumor-versus-blood clonality comparisons may be biased toward lower tumor diversity.

This clone was counted once. Antigen: not known. This CDR3 comprises 15 residues. Germline CDR1 MDHEN, CDR2 SYDVKM. V shed 10 bases and J 6 bases; nucleotides not matched to a gene: 13. The TCR comes from a human donor with pancreatic ductal adenocarcinoma. The sample comprised PBMCs. The chain combines TRBV28 with TRBJ2-2; 8 nucleotides agree with TRBD1. The CDR3 DNA is TGTGCCACTTTTCCGGGACAGGCACTACCCGGGGAGCTGTTTTTT. This translates into CATFPGQALPGELFF.